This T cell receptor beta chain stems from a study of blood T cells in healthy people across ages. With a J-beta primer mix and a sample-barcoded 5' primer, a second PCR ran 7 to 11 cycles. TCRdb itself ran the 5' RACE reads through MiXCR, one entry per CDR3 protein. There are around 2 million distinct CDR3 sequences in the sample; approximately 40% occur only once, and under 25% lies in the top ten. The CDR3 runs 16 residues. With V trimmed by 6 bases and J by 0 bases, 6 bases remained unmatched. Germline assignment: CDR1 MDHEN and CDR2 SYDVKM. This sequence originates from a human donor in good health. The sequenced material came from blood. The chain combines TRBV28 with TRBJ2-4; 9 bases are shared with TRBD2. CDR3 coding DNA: TGTGCCAGCAGGGGACTAGCCGAACTAGCCAAAAACATTCAGTACTTC. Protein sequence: CASRGLAELAKNIQYF. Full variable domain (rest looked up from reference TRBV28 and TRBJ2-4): DVKVTQSSRYLVKRTGEKVFLECVQDMDHENMFWYRQDPGLGLRLIYFSYDVKMKEKGDIPEGYSVSREKKERFSLILESASTNQTSMYLCASRGLAELAKNIQYFGAGTRLSVL.